The 16 T cell receptor beta chains below come from one sample, sequenced in a study of T-cell reconstitution after alpha-beta-depleted transplantation in children. For TCRbeta, the library was prepared with unique molecular identifiers. TCRdb re-analysed the PCR reads in MiXCR, keeping a single row per CDR3 protein. The table has 700,000 to 950,000 distinct CDR3 sequences, approximately 15% seen once. Sequenced material: PBMCs, mostly from graft donor cells, taken 360 days after TCRalphabeta/CD19-depleted stem cell transplant. These receptors all come from a male patient between 5 and 17 years old who had a stem cell transplant for acute lymphoblastic leukemia, so the T cells may come from the graft donor.

This clonotype was observed many times. The chain links TRBV4-1 to TRBJ1-4, with TRBD1 matching over 8 bases. J was trimmed by 7 bases and V by 4 bases; bases with no gene match: 11. CDR3 length equals 16 residues. Germline CDR1 MGHRA, CDR2 YSYEKL. CDR3 bases: TGCGCCAGCAGCCGGCTCATCAGGGGGCTCGGTGAAAAACTGTTTTTT. It is translated as CASSRLIRGLGEKLFF.

This chain links TRBV9 with TRBJ2-3, with TRBD1 matching 8 bases. The CDR3 covers 16 residues. In germline, CDR1 is SGDLS, CDR2 YYNGEE. V was pared by 4 bases and J by 2 bases, with 9 bases of the junction left unmatched. CDR3 protein: CASSPQGQANTDTQYF. The CDR3 DNA follows: TGTGCCAGCAGCCCGCAGGGACAGGCCAACACAGATACGCAGTATTTT.

The chain links TRBV4-2 to TRBJ2-2, with 9 bases lining up with TRBD2. The V gene's germline CDR1 is LGHNA and CDR2 YNFKEQ. The CDR3 loop spans 16 amino acids. The trim removed 2 bases at V and 4 bases at J, leaving 5 bases unmatched. The CDR3: CASSQLAGSVTGELFF. CDR3 sequence (DNA): TGTGCCAGCAGCCAACTAGCGGGATCGGTCACCGGGGAGCTGTTTTTT.

This clonotype was seen many times. The chain combines TRBV24-1 with TRBJ2-1, with 11 bases aligning to TRBD1. After removal of 5 bases from V and 4 bases from J, the junction contained 3 bases not matched to a gene. CDR1 KGHDR and CDR2 SFDVKD come from the germline V gene. This CDR3 region has 15 residues. CDR3 in DNA: TGTGCCACCAGTGTGGACAGGGGGCCTTACAATGAGCAGTTCTTC. Encoded protein: CATSVDRGPYNEQFF.

Only a few counts were recorded for this clonotype. The rearrangement links TRBV27 to TRBJ2-7; no firm D call. V was cut by 5 bases and J by 5 bases, with 13 bases left in between. CDR3 length equals 13 residues. Germline V lookup: CDR1 MNHEY, CDR2 SMNVEV (reference sequence). The chain's CDR3 is CASSPVNRHEQYF. The DNA of the CDR3 is TGTGCCAGCAGTCCCGTCAATAGACACGAGCAGTACTTC.

This CDR3 is CASSEGLSGTQYF. The CDR3 nucleotides read TGTGCCAGCAGTGAAGGTCTATCAGGGACCCAGTACTTC. The chain joins TRBV6-1 to TRBJ2-5; no firm D call. The CDR3 has 13 amino acids. V was pared by 1 base and J by 7 bases, with 10 bases between. The V gene's germline CDR1 is MNHNS and CDR2 SASEGT.

This clonotype has more than one count but fewer than ten. The chain combines TRBV5-1 with TRBJ2-1, with D maybe TRBD1 (5 bases). CDR3 length: 14 amino acids. The germline V gene has CDR1 SGHRS and CDR2 YFSETQ. Trimming pared 0 bases from V and 9 bases from J, leaving 13 bases between. DNA for the CDR3: TGCGCCAGCAGCTTGGGACAGCCCCTCACTGAGCAGTTCTTC. Its translation is CASSLGQPLTEQFF.

The chain is built from TRBV7-8 and TRBJ2-7; 8 positions match TRBD1. CDR3 length: 15 amino acids. Per germline, CDR1 SGHVS and CDR2 FQNEAQ. V dropped 4 bases and J dropped 3; count of bases not matched to a gene: 8. CDR3 residues: CASSYGQGHNYEQYF. The CDR3 bases are TGTGCCAGCAGCTACGGACAGGGCCATAACTACGAGCAGTACTTC.

Only a few counts were recorded for this clonotype. This chain links TRBV29-1 with TRBJ2-2, with a possible D match to TRBD2 (6 bases). V was cut by 7 bases and J by 2 bases, with 11 bases left in between. CDR3 length equals 13 residues. The germline gives CDR1 SQVTM, CDR2 ANQGSEA. The DNA of the CDR3 is TGCAGCGCGGAGGGCCGAAACACCGGGGAGCTGTTTTTT. It codes for CSAEGRNTGELFF.

V gene TRBV3-1 combines with J gene TRBJ1-1; a possible D gene is TRBD1 (5 bases). The CDR3 spans 15 residues. Trimming took 0 bases from V and 2 from J, leaving 10 bases between them. The germline V gene has CDR1 LGHDT and CDR2 YNNKEL (reference sequence). CDR3 sequence: CASSQDPGRNTEAFF. The CDR3 nucleotides read TGTGCCAGCAGCCAAGATCCGGGACGCAACACTGAAGCTTTCTTT.

The J gene is TRBJ2-7, the V gene TRBV6-5; possibly TRBD2 for D (6 bases). Germline V gene data show CDR1 as MNHEY and CDR2 as SVGAGI. The CDR3 extends over 13 amino acids. Trimming removed 5 bases at V and 7 bases at J, with 15 bases between. The CDR3 bases are TGTGCCAGCAGTAACCGGAGGGCCGGTGAGCAGTACTTC. It encodes CASSNRRAGEQYF.

This clonotype was seen more than once but under ten times. The chain recombines TRBV6-5 with TRBJ1-1, with TRBD1 matching 8 bases. This CDR3 region has 15 residues. With V trimmed by 8 bases and J by 2 bases, 10 bases remained unmatched. CDR1 is MNHEY and CDR2 is SVGAGI in the germline V gene. The CDR3 DNA reads TGTGCCAGCGGTTTGACAGGGGCACTCAACACTGAAGCTTTCTTT. Residues: CASGLTGALNTEAFF.

The chain couples TRBV15 to TRBJ1-5; 7 nucleotides agree with TRBD1. The V and J ends lost 1 base and 12 bases, in that order; junction bases with no gene match: 12. CDR1 is LNHNV, CDR2 YYDKDF, per germline (reference sequence). This CDR3 contains 15 residues. The CDR3 DNA reads as TGTGCCACCAGCAGAGGTCCCCAGGGGGACGATCTCCAGCATTTT. This codes for CATSRGPQGDDLQHF.

The table lists this clonotype with many counts. The chain joins TRBV27 to TRBJ2-7; 7 bases agree with TRBD2. V lost 3 bases and J lost 3; bases outside the gene matches: 8. Per germline, CDR1 MNHEY and CDR2 SMNVEV (reference sequence). This CDR3 has 15 amino acids. The CDR3 DNA follows: TGTGCCAGCAGTTTCGTCACTAGCGACAGCTACGAGCAGTACTTC. Its translation: CASSFVTSDSYEQYF.

In its sample, this clonotype was seen many times. This chain's CDR3 is CASSIDRGSNNEQFF. CDR3 nucleotide sequence: TGTGCCAGCAGCATAGACAGGGGGAGCAACAATGAGCAGTTCTTC. This chain uses TRBV6-4 with TRBJ2-1; 9 nucleotides match TRBD1. This CDR3 is 15 amino acids long. CDR1 and CDR2 from the germline V gene are MRHNA and SNTAGT. V was pared by 6 bases and J by 5 bases, with 8 bases of the junction left unmatched.

This clonotype was observed a few times. The chain employs TRBV5-1 and TRBJ2-5, with 12 bases fitting TRBD1. Germline V CDR1 and CDR2: SGHRS, YFSETQ. This CDR3 is 16 amino acids long. J was trimmed by 0 bases and V by 4 bases; bases with no gene match: 4. CDR3 residues: CASSAGTGGYQETQYF. In nucleotides, the CDR3 is TGCGCCAGCAGCGCCGGGACAGGGGGCTACCAAGAGACCCAGTACTTC.